The entry that follows covers one T cell receptor (beta chain) sequence. Its target is not known. Trimming removed 8 bases at V and 0 bases at J, with 7 bases between. This CDR3 is built from 13 residues. Germline CDR1 reads LNHDA; CDR2 reads SQIVND (reference sequence). Depending on availability, patient cells were bead-separated fractions or unselected PBMC. Sequencing was performed with immunoSEQ multiplex PCR; in TCRdb, only in-frame clones are kept and a portion is missing. Altogether fewer than 9,000 clones are present, 65% to 80% being singletons, with the ten largest covering 65% to 75%. These data originate in a study of STAT5B mutations in CD4+ large granular lymphocyte leukemia. Study results and caveats: Top patient clones used TRBV06 genes more often: 8/27 versus 2/35 in controls. Patient CD4-sorted repertoires stayed more clonal than healthy ones after leukemic-clone removal.

The chain has TRBV19 and TRBJ2-2; D gene ambiguous. Material for sequencing was PBMCs. The clonotype comes from a woman aged 60-75 years with CD4+ T-cell large granular lymphocyte leukemia. CDR3: CASDGSNTGELFF. DNA for the CDR3: TGTGCCAGTGACGGATCGAACACCGGGGAGCTGTTTTTT.